The next 32 T cell receptor beta chains were all read from a single sample in a study of T cells after yellow fever vaccination (dated by TCRdb to about 2019). Receptors were amplified or captured by 5' RACE. The run used an Illumina NovaSeq 6000. In TCRdb, the public reads were trimmed at Q25 with fastp and aligned with MiXCR, with productive beta chains retained. Identical CDR3 proteins give one entry, which carries the most common genes and DNA. The sample table lists approximately 300,000 distinct CDR3 sequences, around 10% of them with a count of one. The ten largest clonotypes hold around 3.2% of the sample. In light of the paper, this sample's treatment or condition label describes: live attenuated yellow fever vaccine strain. Here the sequenced sample was CD4+ T cells sorted from PBMCs, taken 45 days after the yellow fever booster vaccination. The receptors were sampled from a man in his late teens or twenties who received the YFV17D yellow fever vaccine.

The chain carries TRBV29-1 and TRBJ2-1, with TRBD2 matching 9 bases. The CDR3 has 11 amino acids. CDR1 is SQVTM and CDR2 is ANQGSEA in the germline V gene. With V trimmed by 7 bases and J by 13 bases, 8 bases remained unmatched. CDR3 protein: CSADSGGSQFF. The CDR3 DNA reads as TGCAGCGCTGATAGCGGGGGTAGTCAGTTCTTC.

The gene calls are TRBV28 and TRBJ1-4; TRBD1 is a possible D gene (6 bases). The CDR3 sequence is 13 residues long. Trimming removed 6 bases from V and 13 bases from J, with 18 bases in between. CDR1 and CDR2 from the germline V gene are MDHEN and SYDVKM. This CDR3 reads CASSEQGGFGLFF. As DNA, the CDR3 is TGTGCCAGCAGCGAACAGGGCGGGTTTGGACTGTTTTTT.

This clonotype was seen a few times. The chain uses TRBV6-2 or TRBV6-3 and TRBJ1-2; 7 nucleotides agree with TRBD1. CDR1 MNHEY and CDR2 SVGEGT come from the germline V gene. This CDR3 has 12 amino acids. The V segment lost 6 bases and the J segment 11 bases; nucleotides outside the gene matches: 9. The CDR3 DNA is TGTGCCAGCAGCCGGACAGGCTCCACTTACACCTTC. Its translation is CASSRTGSTYTF.

In its sample, this clonotype was seen a few times. The chain employs TRBV6-6 and TRBJ2-3; 12 nucleotides match TRBD1. Per germline, CDR1 MNHNY and CDR2 SVGAGI (reference sequence). Losses at the gene ends were 4 bases for V and 7 bases for J; bases not matched to a gene: 6. This CDR3 comprises 15 residues. CDR3 amino acids: CASSSPGQGANTQYF. The CDR3 DNA follows: TGTGCCAGCAGTTCACCGGGACAGGGGGCAAATACGCAGTATTTT.

This clonotype was seen ten or more times. The genes are TRBV7-2 and TRBJ2-3; D may be TRBD2 (5 bases). Germline values: CDR1 SGHTA, CDR2 FQGNSA. V was clipped by 7 bases and J by 0 bases, with 14 bases between them. The CDR3 covers 15 residues. CDR3 DNA: TGTGCCAGCATCCTATCCGGGATCAGCACAGATACGCAGTATTTT. Translated: CASILSGISTDTQYF.

This clonotype was picked up a small number of times. The gene calls are TRBV4-1 and TRBJ1-3; 10 nucleotides match TRBD1. There are 17 residues in the CDR3. The ends lost 3 bases at V and 7 bases at J; junction bases unmatched: 12. CDR1 MGHRA and CDR2 YSYEKL come from the germline V gene. In nucleotides, the CDR3 is TGCGCCAGCAGCCAGCCTACTCGGGGACAGGGGCATAACACCATATATTTT. This translates into CASSQPTRGQGHNTIYF.

There are many counts of this clonotype. The gene calls are TRBV7-2 and TRBJ2-2, with 7 bases aligning to TRBD1. Per germline, CDR1 SGHTA and CDR2 FQGNSA. The CDR3 is 14 amino acids. J gave up 5 bases and V 5 bases, and 5 bases lay outside the gene matches. The CDR3 sequence is CASSPRQGTGELFF. In nucleotides, the CDR3 is TGTGCCAGCAGCCCGCGACAGGGTACCGGGGAGCTGTTTTTT.

The J gene is TRBJ2-5, the V gene TRBV9; D might be TRBD1 or TRBD2, each matching 6 bases. Germline V gene lookup returns CDR1 SGDLS and CDR2 YYNGEE. The V end was cut by 4 bases, the J end by 1 base, with 14 bases between. The CDR3 runs to 15 residues. The CDR3 sequence is CASSPRGGGQETQYF. The CDR3 nucleotides read TGTGCCAGCAGCCCCAGAGGAGGGGGCCAAGAGACCCAGTACTTC. The whole variable domain, filled in from reference TRBV9 and TRBJ2-5, reads DSGVTQTPKHLITATGQRVTLRCSPRSGDLSVYWYQQSLDQGLQFLIQYYNGEERAKGNILERFSAQQFPDLHSELNLSSLELGDSALYFCASSPRGGGQETQYFGPGTRLLVL.

The rearrangement uses TRBV6-5 and TRBJ1-5; D is unresolved. This CDR3 spans 14 amino acids. The germline gives CDR1 MNHEY, CDR2 SVGAGI. Trimming cost V 2 bases and J 1 base, with 6 bases left between them. CDR3 loop: CASSYGRSNQPQHF. The CDR3 DNA sequence: TGTGCCAGCAGTTACGGCCGGAGCAATCAGCCCCAGCATTTT.

The sample holds many counts of this clonotype. The V call is TRBV5-5, the J call TRBJ1-4, with D perhaps TRBD1 (5 bases). CDR3 size: 13 residues. Germline V gives CDR1 SGHKS, CDR2 YYEKEE (reference sequence). V was clipped by 1 base and J by 6 bases, with 7 bases between them. The CDR3 region has the DNA TGTGCCAGCAGCTTGCTGGGGGATGAAAAACTGTTTTTT. This translates into CASSLLGDEKLFF.

This rearrangement joins TRBV6-2 or TRBV6-3 to TRBJ1-6; TRBD1 aligns across 9 bases. Germline loops: CDR1 MNHEY, CDR2 SVGEGT. This CDR3 spans 15 amino acids. The V gene end was trimmed by 2 bases and the J gene end by 10 bases; junction bases not matched to a gene: 6. The CDR3 DNA sequence: TGTGCCAGCAGTTACCAGGGGACAGGGACGTCACCCCTCCACTTT. Translated: CASSYQGTGTSPLHF.

This clonotype was seen repeatedly, ten times or more. The J gene is TRBJ1-3, the V gene TRBV4-1, with a weak D call TRBD1 (5 bases). The CDR3 is made up of 17 amino acids. Trimming removed 3 bases at V and 2 bases at J, with 17 bases between. Germline V CDR1 and CDR2: MGHRA, YSYEKL. CDR3 amino acids: CASSQTDFTGTGNTIYF. The CDR3, as DNA: TGCGCCAGCAGCCAGACCGATTTTACAGGAACTGGAAACACCATATATTTT.

This clonotype was picked up one time. The chain uses TRBV5-1 and TRBJ2-5; 7 nucleotides line up with TRBD1. The CDR3 consists of 14 residues. V gave up 2 bases and J gave up 5 bases; unmatched junction bases: 6. Germline V CDR1 and CDR2: SGHRS, YFSETQ. In DNA, the CDR3 is TGCGCCAGCAGCTTTGGCAGGGGGTATGAGACCCAGTACTTC. The encoded protein is CASSFGRGYETQYF.

This clonotype was seen more than once but under ten times. V and J are TRBV6-5 and TRBJ2-3; TRBD2 is a possible D gene (5 bases). Germline CDR1 is MNHEY and CDR2 is SVGAGI. The V end was cut by 11 bases, the J end by 9 bases, with 12 bases between. The CDR3 loop spans 10 amino acids. The CDR3 region is CAARGYTQYF. The DNA for the CDR3 is TGTGCCGCCAGAGGGTACACGCAGTATTTT.

For this clonotype: Just one base apart from a much larger clone, this may be a read error. V usage is TRBV6-2 or TRBV6-3 and J usage is TRBJ2-7; tentative D call: TRBD2 (6 bases). V was pared by 0 bases and J by 0 bases, with 6 bases between. This CDR3 has 14 residues. CDR1 is MNHEY and CDR2 is SVGEGT in the germline V gene. The CDR3 sequence is CASSYSRGSYEQYV. The CDR3 DNA is TGTGCCAGCAGTTACTCGCGGGGCTCCTACGAGCAGTACGTC.

The chain recombines TRBV5-5 with TRBJ1-3; 7 nucleotides agree with TRBD1. Germline loops: CDR1 SGHKS, CDR2 YYEKEE (reference sequence). V was pared by 0 bases and J by 2 bases, with 2 bases of the junction left unmatched. This CDR3 is 15 amino acids long. The CDR3 sequence: CASSLATGAGNTIYF. The CDR3 DNA is TGTGCCAGCAGCTTGGCCACAGGGGCTGGAAACACCATATATTTT.

This chain joins TRBV6-2 or TRBV6-3 and TRBJ1-1; possible D gene TRBD1, 5 bases. CDR3 size: 15 residues. The V and J ends lost 3 bases and 6 bases respectively, with 17 bases between them. Germline values: CDR1 MNHEY, CDR2 SVGEGT. CDR3 DNA sequence: TGTGCCAGCAGTTATGGGCGGGGGTATGGAGCTGAAGCTTTCTTT. Residues: CASSYGRGYGAEAFF.

This clonotype occurred many times. V is TRBV4-2 and J is TRBJ2-2; a possible D gene is TRBD2 (6 bases). The V and J ends lost 4 bases and 0 bases respectively, with 15 bases between them. Germline lookup yields CDR1 LGHNA and CDR2 YNFKEQ. This CDR3 is built from 17 residues. The CDR3 region has the DNA TGTGCCAGCAGCCGACAAGGCCCGGGGGCGAACACCGGGGAGCTGTTTTTT. As protein: CASSRQGPGANTGELFF.

This chain links TRBV6-5 with TRBJ2-3; 9 bases agree with TRBD2. The V segment lost 5 bases and the J segment 2 bases; nucleotides outside the gene matches: 5. Germline assignment: CDR1 MNHEY and CDR2 SVGAGI. The CDR3 has 15 amino acids. The CDR3, as DNA: TGTGCCAGCAGTGGGGGGACTAGCTTCACAGATACGCAGTATTTT. Its protein is CASSGGTSFTDTQYF.

The rearrangement links TRBV6-6 to TRBJ2-3; TRBD2 matches 14 bases. V shed 7 bases, J shed 4 bases, and the junction held 7 bases outside the gene matches. The germline CDR1 and CDR2 sequences are MNHNY and SVGAGI (reference sequence). CDR3 size: 16 residues. CDR3 bases: TGTGCCAGCACCCTCGGGACTAGCGGGGGCCCAGATACGCAGTATTTT. Translating it yields CASTLGTSGGPDTQYF.

This clonotype showed up many times. The genes are TRBV5-8 and TRBJ2-2, with D tentatively TRBD2 (7 bases). V was shortened by 1 base and J by 5 bases, with 15 bases between the two germline ends. The CDR3 is made up of 16 amino acids. Per the germline V gene, CDR1 is SGHTS and CDR2 is YDEGEE. CDR3 coding DNA: TGTGCCAGCAGCTTGCCCCCGGGGGGCGGGACCGGGGAGCTGTTTTTT. Translating gives CASSLPPGGGTGELFF.

The chain uses TRBV27 and TRBJ2-1; D tentatively fits TRBD1 or TRBD2 (6 bases each). CDR3 length: 16 residues. Germline CDR1 is MNHEY and CDR2 is SMNVEV (reference sequence). The germline V and J ends were trimmed by 6 bases and 4 bases, with 19 bases remaining between them. CDR3 coding DNA: TGTGCCAGCAGGTCCCCCCGGGGGCGATTATACAATGAGCAGTTCTTC. Its protein is CASRSPRGRLYNEQFF.

This clonotype was recorded at least ten times. V and J are TRBV11-2 and TRBJ1-1, with D hard to call. V lost 1 base and J 5 bases, leaving 8 bases between the germline ends. Looked up from germline, CDR1 is SGHAT and CDR2 is FQNNGV. The CDR3 runs 13 residues. Written as DNA, the CDR3 is TGTGCCAGCAGCTTAGTCAGGCAGACTGAAGCTTTCTTT. It is translated as CASSLVRQTEAFF. The full variable domain, with the rest looked up from reference TRBV11-2 and TRBJ1-1, is EAGVAQSPRYKIIEKRQSVAFWCNPISGHATLYWYQQILGQGPKLLIQFQNNGVVDDSQLPKDRFSAERLKGVDSTLKIQPAKLEDSAVYLCASSLVRQTEAFFGQGTRLTVV.

The V gene is TRBV12-3 or TRBV12-4, the J gene TRBJ2-7; D possibly corresponds to TRBD2 (7 bases). V shed 4 bases and J shed 3 bases, with 16 bases lying between them. CDR3 length equals 15 residues. CDR3: CASSSRGGGLYEQYF. In DNA, the CDR3 is TGTGCCAGCAGTTCCCGAGGGGGGGGGCTCTACGAGCAGTACTTC.

This clonotype was seen ten or more times. V is TRBV28 and J is TRBJ2-7; 8 positions match TRBD1. V shed 5 bases and J 4 bases; nucleotides not matched to a gene: 10. The germline V gene encodes CDR1 MDHEN and CDR2 SYDVKM. There are 15 residues in the CDR3. In nucleotides, the CDR3 is TGTGCCAGCAGTGAATCGGGGACAGGCCTTTACGAGCAGTACGTC. It encodes CASSESGTGLYEQYV.

This clonotype was found many times. This rearrangement joins TRBV7-2 to TRBJ1-5, with D possibly being TRBD1 (5 bases). CDR1 is SGHTA, CDR2 FQGNSA, per germline. Trimming removed 5 bases from V and 2 bases from J, with 10 bases in between. The CDR3 consists of 14 residues. Here the CDR3 DNA reads TGTGCCAGCAGCCGGGGGGGTGGCAATCAGCCCCAGCATTTT. Amino acids: CASSRGGGNQPQHF. Combining the CDR3 with reference TRBV7-2 and TRBJ1-5 gives the whole variable domain GAGVSQSPSNKVTEKGKDVELRCDPISGHTALYWYRQSLGQGLEFLIYFQGNSAPDKSGLPSDRFSAERTGGSVSTLTIQRTQQEDSAVYLCASSRGGGNQPQHFGDGTRLSIL.

About this clonotype: Compared with germline, one end of the junction differs, possibly owing to a read error. This sequence joins TRBV15 and TRBJ2-3; TRBD2 matches at 15 bases. The CDR3 covers 13 residues. Germline CDR1 and CDR2: LNHNV and YYDKDF (reference sequence). CDR3 sequence reads: CATSRVGLAGGHF. In DNA form, the CDR3 reads TGTGCCACCAGCAGAGTGGGACTAGCGGGGGGACATTTT.

This clonotype came up a few times. The chain is built from TRBV12-3 or TRBV12-4 and TRBJ1-5; 9 positions match TRBD1. The CDR3 contains 16 residues. The junction had 6 bases not matched to a gene; V was cut back by 5 bases and J by 1 base. CDR3 loop: CASSPGQGSSNQPQHF. CDR3 coding DNA: TGTGCCAGCAGTCCCGGACAGGGGTCAAGCAATCAGCCCCAGCATTTT.

This chain connects TRBV28 to TRBJ1-1, with 8 bases aligning to TRBD1. Losses at the gene ends were 5 bases for V and 7 bases for J; bases not matched to a gene: 18. Germline V CDR1 and CDR2: MDHEN, SYDVKM. The CDR3 covers 17 residues. CDR3 sequence: CASSGVSRGLGLGEAFF. The CDR3 DNA reads as TGTGCCAGCAGTGGAGTCAGCAGGGGGCTGGGTTTAGGTGAAGCTTTCTTT.

This clonotype was observed a handful of times. The rearrangement links TRBV12-3 or TRBV12-4 to TRBJ2-2; D is ambiguous. This CDR3 is built from 15 residues. Between the trimmed V and J ends, which lost 2 bases and 7 bases, there was a span of 14 bases. Written as DNA, the CDR3 is TGTGCCAGCAGTTTATCGGCCAGGACGAACGGGGAGCTGTTTTTT. This encodes CASSLSARTNGELFF.

The CDR3 sequence: CASSLTLETENEKLFF. For the CDR3, the DNA is TGTGCCAGCTCGCTTACTCTCGAGACAGAAAATGAAAAACTGTTTTTT. This rearrangement joins TRBV18 to TRBJ1-4; the D gene is possibly TRBD1 (5 bases). Germline CDR1 KGHSH, CDR2 LQKENI. The length of the CDR3 is 16 residues. V was cut by 6 bases and J by 5 bases, with 19 bases left in between.

The chain is built from TRBV4-2 and TRBJ2-3, with 8 bases matching TRBD2. Germline V gene data show CDR1 as LGHNA and CDR2 as YNFKEQ. J gave up 3 bases and V 1 base, and 3 bases lay outside the gene matches. The CDR3 sequence is 15 residues long. This CDR3 is CASSQGLATTDTQYF. As DNA, the CDR3 is TGTGCCAGCAGCCAAGGACTAGCGACGACAGATACGCAGTATTTT.